The rows below give T cell receptor beta chains drawn from one sample of a study of blood T cells in healthy people across ages. TCRdb reanalysed the 5' RACE reads using MiXCR and keeps one entry per CDR3 protein. Among nearly 1 million distinct CDR3 sequences listed, around 54% were seen once. The sample comprised blood. All receptors derive from an older woman in good health. CDR3s include the opening cysteine and the closing phenylalanine or tryptophan. D genes are given only for firm matches. The size entry is marked missing in some rows and otherwise reads once, few, many or a size class.

.	14	TRBV20-1	TRBJ2-1	TRBD2	TGCAGTGCTCCCCCTAGCGGGAGGGCCAGGGAGCAGTTCTTC	CSAPPSGRAREQFF
few	14	TRBV6-6	TRBJ1-2	TRBD1	TGTGCCAGCAGGACAGGGACAGGGAACTATGGCTACACCTTC	CASRTGTGNYGYTF
.	16	TRBV20-1	TRBJ2-3	TRBD2	TGCAGTGCTCCTTCCGGATGGGGCGGGAGATGGGGTACGCAGTATTTT	CSAPSGWGGRWGTQYF
.	19	TRBV14	TRBJ2-7	TRBD2	TGTGCCAGCAGCCAGTCGGACATGACTAGCGGGAGCTCCTACAATGAGCAGTACTTC	CASSQSDMTSGSSYNEQYF
.	15	TRBV28	TRBJ1-1	.	TGTGCCAGCAGTTCAAATTGGCGAAGGGACACTGAAGCTTTCTTT	CASSSNWRRDTEAFF
.	15	TRBV7-2	TRBJ2-3	.	TGTGCCAGCAGCTTAAGTTTGAGTACCACAGATACGCAGTATTTT	CASSLSLSTTDTQYF
once	15	TRBV4-2	TRBJ1-2	TRBD1	TGTGCCAGCAGCCAAGGGGCCACAGGGGCCGGTGGCTACACCTTC	CASSQGATGAGGYTF
once	14	TRBV4-1	TRBJ1-4	.	TGCGCCAGCAGCCAAGTTTATGAAGGTAGTGAACTGTTTTTT	CASSQVYEGSELFF
.	15	TRBV5-5	TRBJ1-2	.	TGTGCCAGCAGCCAGGACCCGGTAGGAGACTATGGCTACACCTTC	CASSQDPVGDYGYTF
.	14	TRBV20-1	TRBJ2-3	.	TGCAGTGCTAGAGTTACTTTGGGCACAGATACGCAGTATTTT	CSARVTLGTDTQYF
.	13	TRBV11-2	TRBJ2-3	.	TGTGCCACCCACCCGGCGAGCACAGATACGCAGTATTTT	CATHPASTDTQYF
.	16	TRBV25-1	TRBJ1-4	TRBD1	TGTGCCAGGGGCCAAAGCCGGGACAGAGAAAATGAAAAACTGTTTTTT	CARGQSRDRENEKLFF
.	16	TRBV28	TRBJ2-4	.	TGTGCCAGCAGTGCCCTCGGGCGGCTAGCCAAAAACATTCAGTACTTC	CASSALGRLAKNIQYF
.	15	TRBV18	TRBJ2-7	TRBD2	TGTGCCAGCTCATCAGTAGCGGGAACCGCCTACGAGCAGTACTTC	CASSSVAGTAYEQYF
few	13	TRBV7-2	TRBJ1-2	.	TGTGCCAGCAGCTCCACGGTGGTTTATGGCTACACCTTC	CASSSTVVYGYTF
.	14	TRBV12-3/TRBV12-4	TRBJ1-4	.	TGTGCCAGCAGCTTGGACACCGCAAAAGAAAAACTGTTTTTT	CASSLDTAKEKLFF
.	14	TRBV29-1	TRBJ2-7	TRBD2	TGCAGCGTTGGGGACTACTCGATAACCTACGAGCAGTACTTC	CSVGDYSITYEQYF
.	12	TRBV3-1	TRBJ2-5	.	TGTGCCGGCAGCCATCTAGGAGAGACCCAGTACTTC	CAGSHLGETQYF
.	13	TRBV28	TRBJ2-5	.	TGTGCCAGAACACGGGACTTTAGGGAGACCCAGTACTTC	CARTRDFRETQYF
once	12	TRBV20-1	TRBJ2-3	TRBD1	TGCAGTGCAGAACCGGGACAGGGCTTTAGGTATTTT	CSAEPGQGFRYF
many	16	TRBV3-1	TRBJ2-3	TRBD2	TGTGCCAGCAGATATACTAGCGGGAGGGCCCGGGGTACGCAGTATTTT	CASRYTSGRARGTQYF
few	13	TRBV2	TRBJ1-2	.	TGTGCCGGAGCCTCACAAGCGGGGCGCGGCTACACCTTC	CAGASQAGRGYTF
.	15	TRBV12-3/TRBV12-4	TRBJ2-5	.	TGTGCCAGCTCCTATAGGGGGGCGGGTCGAGAGACCCAGTACTTC	CASSYRGAGRETQYF
once	21	TRBV28	TRBJ2-7	TRBD2	TGTGCCAGCAGTTTATTAACAGGAGAAAGAAAAAGCGGGACTAGCTCCTACGAGCAGTACTTC	CASSLLTGERKSGTSSYEQYF
.	15	TRBV15	TRBJ2-3	TRBD2	TGTGCCACCAGCATAGGGCGGGAGGGCACAGATACGCAGTATTTT	CATSIGREGTDTQYF
few	13	TRBV29-1	TRBJ2-1	TRBD1	TGCAGCACTGGGACAGGGAGGAAGAATGAGCAGTTCTTC	CSTGTGRKNEQFF